This TCR beta chain derives from a study of blood T cells in healthy people across ages. Findings and limits, study-wide: Estimates of total diversity, which came from one million sequenced T cells, were considered to be underestimates.

This clonotype was counted a single time. What it binds is unknown. The V gene's germline CDR1 is SGHAT and CDR2 FQNNGV. The CDR3 spans 15 residues. After removal of 4 bases from V and 2 bases from J, the junction contained 4 bases not matched to a gene. Together with a sample-barcoded 5' primer, a J-beta primer mix was included in a second PCR lasting about 6 to 11 cycles. MiXCR was run by TCRdb on the 5' RACE reads, yielding one entry per CDR3 protein. Of about 1,500,000 distinct CDR3 sequences listed, approximately 28% are singletons. The source is a woman aged 25 to 39 in good health. The rearrangement joins TRBV11-2 to TRBJ2-1, with TRBD1 identical over 8 bases. Sequencing used blood. CDR3 residues: CASSWARGPYNEQFF. In nucleotides, the CDR3 is TGTGCCAGCAGCTGGGCCAGGGGGCCCTACAATGAGCAGTTCTTC.